This entry describes one T cell receptor (beta chain). Its antigen is not identified. The data were taken from a study of T-cell memory formation after mild COVID-19. Trimming stripped 6 bases from V and 3 bases from J, with 17 bases between. The CDR3 spans 15 residues. CDR1 and CDR2 from the germline V gene are LNHDA and SQIVND (reference sequence). The study's findings and limits: CD4+ contracting clones were mainly CM and EM; CD8+ ones, EMRA.

TCRdb re-called the 5' RACE reads through MiXCR, storing one row per CDR3 protein. The table includes around 310,000 distinct CDR3 sequences, around 20% detected once. This sequence joins TRBV19 and TRBJ1-2; maybe TRBD1 (6 bases). The clonotype was recovered from a man aged 18-30 years who had mild COVID-19 (a few samples of this study predate the infection). Cell type and time point are not known. The material sequenced was PBMCs or a T cell subset sorted from them (not recorded which). CDR3 nucleotide sequence: TGTGCCAGTAGGCGATATTGGGGGGGCGACTATGGCTACACCTTC. Its translation: CASRRYWGGDYGYTF.